One and the same sample provided the 26 T cell receptor beta chains below, sequenced in a study of blood T cell repertoires in COVID-19 (TCRdb year 2020). The method was the immunoSEQ multiplex PCR assay. The immuneACCESS repertoire file appears here via TCRdb, limited to in-frame rearrangements. These files lack a portion of the clones; in checked studies, under half of the deficit traces to unresolved V genes, and the cause of the others is not known. A total of over 150,000 clones appear in this sample, 80% to 90% of them only once. The top ten clones comprise about 8.4% of the sample. The source material was PBMCs or T cells enriched from blood (not recorded which). The receptors derive from a woman aged 18-29 years who had recovered from COVID-19.

This clone is a singleton in its sample. The chain uses TRBV6-5 and TRBJ2-7; 10 bases agree with TRBD1. The CDR3 totals 13 residues. J gave up 5 bases and V 6 bases, and 4 bases lay outside the gene matches. CDR1 and CDR2 (germline): MNHEY, SVGAGI. The DNA of the CDR3 is TGTGCCAGCAGGCGGGACAGGGGCGACGAGCAGTACTTC. Amino acid sequence: CASRRDRGDEQYF.

The chain uses TRBV3-1 (or the pseudogene TRBV3-2) and TRBJ2-3; 7 bases fit TRBD2. The trim removed 5 bases at V and 4 bases at J, leaving 15 bases unmatched. There are 17 residues in the CDR3. CDR1 LGHDT and CDR2 YNNKEL come from the germline V gene (reference sequence). The CDR3 nucleotides read TGTGCCAGCAGCTCCCTGAGTGGCGGGAGCCTCCCAGATACGCAGTATTTT. Encoded protein: CASSSLSGGSLPDTQYF.

The chain is built from TRBV29-1 and TRBJ2-7; 7 positions agree with TRBD1. Germline assignment: CDR1 SQVTM and CDR2 ANQGSEA. CDR3 length: 15 residues. V dropped 4 bases and J dropped 5; count of bases not matched to a gene: 14. The CDR3 loop reads CSVATGNLISDEQYF. The CDR3 DNA is TGCAGCGTTGCGACAGGGAATCTTATCTCGGACGAGCAGTACTTC.

The V and J genes are TRBV5-1 and TRBJ1-2; D is perhaps TRBD1 (6 bases). Germline values: CDR1 SGHRS, CDR2 YFSETQ. The CDR3 has 14 amino acids. Deletions cut 4 bases from V and 4 bases from J, with 14 bases between. The CDR3, as DNA: TGCGCCAGCAGCGCCCCACAGGGCGGCTATGGCTACACCTTC. Encoded protein: CASSAPQGGYGYTF.

This chain links TRBV6-5 with TRBJ2-1; 7 bases map to TRBD2. Germline assignment: CDR1 MNHEY and CDR2 SVGAGI. The CDR3 runs to 12 residues. J gave up 7 bases and V 6 bases, and 3 bases lay outside the gene matches. The DNA of the CDR3 is TGTGCCAGCAGCCAACTAGCGAATGAGCAGTTCTTC. This sequence encodes CASSQLANEQFF.

The chain joins TRBV5-1 to TRBJ1-4; TRBD1 is a possible D gene (6 bases). Germline V lookup: CDR1 SGHRS, CDR2 YFSETQ. This CDR3 has 16 amino acids. The V and J ends lost 2 bases and 4 bases respectively, with 15 bases between them. The CDR3 DNA follows: TGCGCCAGCAGCTTCGGCCCTCCAGGGGATAATGAAAAACTGTTTTTT. This gives the protein CASSFGPPGDNEKLFF.

The chain's CDR3 is CAWSGQGQTQYF. The CDR3 coding sequence is TGTGCCTGGAGTGGACAGGGACAGACCCAGTACTTC. V gene TRBV30 combines with J gene TRBJ2-5; 7 nucleotides align to TRBD1. The CDR3 totals 12 residues. Germline assignment: CDR1 GTSNPN and CDR2 SVGIG (reference sequence). V dropped 1 base and J dropped 6; count of bases not matched to a gene: 2.

For the CDR3, the DNA is TGCGCCAGCAGCCAAGATGAATCGACAGGGCGCTCTGGAAACACCATATATTTT. Its translation is CASSQDESTGRSGNTIYF. This chain links TRBV4-3 with TRBJ1-3; 7 nucleotides align to TRBD1. The CDR3 runs 18 residues. Germline lookup yields CDR1 LGHNA and CDR2 YSLEER. J was trimmed by 0 bases and V by 0 bases; bases with no gene match: 8.

The V and J genes are TRBV23-1 and TRBJ2-7; the match to TRBD1 covers 7 bases. TRBV23-1 is an ORF, and what it does is uncertain. V shed 7 bases, J shed 2 bases, and the junction held 5 bases outside the gene matches. There are 13 residues in the CDR3. The CDR3 nucleotides are TGCGCCAGCACCGTCGGGACAGCCTACGAGCAGTACTTC. Translated: CASTVGTAYEQYF.

The chain employs TRBV9 and TRBJ1-6, with D perhaps matching TRBD1 (6 bases). The germline CDR1 and CDR2 sequences are SGDLS and YYNGEE. The length of the CDR3 is 15 residues. Deletions cut 3 bases from V and 5 bases from J, with 12 bases between. For the CDR3, the DNA is TGTGCCAGCAGCGCCCGGGACACAGATAATTCACCCCTCCACTTT. This sequence encodes CASSARDTDNSPLHF.

V and J are TRBV27 and TRBJ1-6; D remains ambiguous. Germline-derived CDR1 and CDR2 are MNHEY and SMNVEV (reference sequence). V was shortened by 3 bases and J by 7 bases, with 4 bases between the two germline ends. The CDR3 runs 12 residues. The CDR3 DNA follows: TGTGCCAGCAGTTTCGAGAATTCACCCCTCCACTTT. It codes for CASSFENSPLHF.

This clone showed up just once. The rearrangement uses TRBV12-3 or TRBV12-4 and TRBJ1-1, with D unclear. V dropped 3 bases and J dropped 8 bases, with 10 bases sitting between them. The CDR3 length is 12 residues. CDR3 bases: TGTGCCAGCAGTTTGTTTACAGACGAAGCTTTCTTT. Translating it yields CASSLFTDEAFF.

This rearrangement joins TRBV6-4 to TRBJ2-5; 15 bases line up with TRBD2. CDR3 length equals 15 residues. With 6 bases clipped from V and 5 bases from J, the junction kept 4 bases outside the gene matches. CDR1 MRHNA and CDR2 SNTAGT come from the germline V gene. CDR3 bases: TGTGCCAGCAGCCGGACTAGCGGGAGGGCGGAGACCCAGTACTTC. It is translated as CASSRTSGRAETQYF.

The chain couples TRBV6-2 or TRBV6-3 to TRBJ1-1; weak D call: TRBD1 (5 bases). The germline V and J ends were trimmed by 4 bases and 0 bases, with 12 bases remaining between them. This CDR3 comprises 15 residues. CDR1 is MNHEY, CDR2 SVGEGT, per germline. This chain's CDR3 is CASSFQGVMNTEAFF. The CDR3 region has the DNA TGTGCCAGCAGTTTCCAGGGCGTCATGAACACTGAAGCTTTCTTT.

This chain uses TRBV7-2 with TRBJ2-1, with a tentative D call TRBD2 (6 bases). The CDR3 consists of 16 residues. The V end was cut by 1 base, the J end by 2 bases, with 12 bases between. Germline CDR1 is SGHTA and CDR2 is FQGNSA. The CDR3 DNA reads TGTGCCAGCAGCTTAGTTACGCGGGGAGCCTACAATGAGCAGTTCTTC. Its protein is CASSLVTRGAYNEQFF.

The chain links TRBV27 to TRBJ2-7; D remains ambiguous. CDR1 MNHEY and CDR2 SMNVEV come from the germline V gene (reference sequence). The V end lost 0 bases, the J end lost 2 bases, and 14 bases lay between the germline ends. The CDR3 loop spans 16 amino acids. CDR3 DNA sequence: TGTGCCAGCAGTTTATCGTACAGCCCACTGGCCTACGAGCAGTACTTC. Protein sequence: CASSLSYSPLAYEQYF.

CDR3 bases: TGCGCCAGCAGCTCCACAGGGGGCGGCAATCAGCCCCAGCATTTT. Translating it yields CASSSTGGGNQPQHF. The chain couples TRBV5-1 to TRBJ1-5, with 9 bases aligning to TRBD1. The CDR3 runs to 15 residues. CDR1 and CDR2 from the germline V gene are SGHRS and YFSETQ. V was clipped by 3 bases and J by 2 bases; unmatched bases: 3.

V gene TRBV25-1 combines with J gene TRBJ2-5, with a tentative D call TRBD2 (6 bases). Germline CDR1 is MGHDK and CDR2 is SYGVNS. The V end lost 0 bases, the J end lost 4 bases, and 12 bases lay between the germline ends. The CDR3 extends over 15 amino acids. CDR3 protein: CASSEYRSGGETQYF. The CDR3 DNA reads as TGTGCCAGCAGTGAATATAGATCCGGGGGAGAGACCCAGTACTTC.

The V gene is TRBV6-5, the J gene TRBJ2-3, with D tentatively TRBD1 (6 bases). V lost 9 bases and J lost 2, with 12 bases in between. This CDR3 is built from 13 residues. The V gene's germline CDR1 is MNHEY and CDR2 SVGAGI. The CDR3 loop is CASQGSDTDTQYF. CDR3 nucleotide sequence: TGTGCCAGTCAGGGGTCCGACACAGATACGCAGTATTTT.

V gene TRBV28 combines with J gene TRBJ2-3; 11 nucleotides match TRBD2. With V trimmed by 7 bases and J by 4 bases, 7 bases remained unmatched. The CDR3 has 15 amino acids. Germline V gives CDR1 MDHEN, CDR2 SYDVKM. Here the CDR3 DNA reads TGTGCCAGCATTAGTAGCGGGGGGGCCCCAGATACGCAGTATTTT. Its protein product is CASISSGGAPDTQYF.

The V call is TRBV14, the J call TRBJ2-1, with a possible D match to TRBD1 (6 bases). Deletions cut 1 base from V and 7 bases from J, with 14 bases between. CDR3 size: 15 residues. Germline loops: CDR1 SGHDN, CDR2 FVKESK. CDR3 nucleotide sequence: TGTGCCAGCAGCCAAGGTCACGGGACAACAAATGAGCAGTTCTTC. Translating gives CASSQGHGTTNEQFF.

CDR3 amino acids: CASQDSYNSPLHF. In DNA form, the CDR3 reads TGTGCCAGCCAGGACTCCTATAATTCACCCCTCCACTTT. The rearrangement links TRBV6-5 to TRBJ1-6, with D unclear. The CDR3 is made up of 13 amino acids. Germline values: CDR1 MNHEY, CDR2 SVGAGI. Trimming took off 8 bases at V and 0 bases at J, with 5 bases between the two ends.

V gene TRBV11-1 combines with J gene TRBJ1-3, with D tentatively TRBD1 (6 bases). Trimming took off 8 bases at V and 9 bases at J, with 14 bases between the two ends. Germline CDR1 reads SGHAT; CDR2 reads FQDESV (reference sequence). The CDR3 sequence is 12 residues long. The CDR3 reads CASGPGEGTIYF. The CDR3 region has the DNA TGTGCCAGCGGACCAGGGGAAGGCACCATATATTTT.

This clone appeared a few times. The rearrangement links TRBV7-2 to TRBJ1-2; TRBD1 aligns across 10 bases. Germline assignment: CDR1 SGHTA and CDR2 FQGNSA. The CDR3 sequence is 16 residues long. V shed 4 bases, J shed 6 bases, and the junction held 11 bases outside the gene matches. CDR3 protein: CASSSSYDRGLDGYTF. CDR3 in DNA: TGTGCCAGCAGCTCGAGTTATGACAGGGGGCTAGATGGCTACACCTTC.

The CDR3 is CAISEGGTAETQYF. CDR3 nucleotide sequence: TGTGCCATCAGTGAGGGGGGGACCGCCGAGACCCAGTACTTC. This chain links TRBV10-3 with TRBJ2-5; tentatively, D is TRBD2 (6 bases). With 2 bases removed from V and 5 bases from J, the gap between germline ends came to 12 bases. CDR1 is ENHRY and CDR2 is SYGVKD in the germline V gene. The CDR3 length is 14 residues.

The table lists this clone with a count of one. This sequence joins TRBV29-1 and TRBJ1-5; 7 bases match TRBD1. The CDR3 consists of 14 residues. Germline V gene lookup returns CDR1 SQVTM and CDR2 ANQGSEA. V gave up 5 bases and J gave up 1 base; unmatched junction bases: 5. The CDR3 bases are TGCAGCGTTTGGGACAGAAAAAGCAATCAGCCCCAGCATTTT. The encoded protein is CSVWDRKSNQPQHF.